The 6 T cell receptor beta chains presented below share a single source sample, sequenced in a study of early stage breast cancer tumors. Profiled with immunoSEQ multiplex PCR; TCRdb holds only in-frame clones, not every one. Of 45,000 to 50,000 clones in the sample, roughly 83% were seen once. Material: blood. The receptors come from a person in their fifties or sixties with breast cancer.

This chain connects TRBV5-1 to TRBJ1-1; a weak D match, TRBD1 (6 bases). CDR1 and CDR2 (germline): SGHRS, YFSETQ. This CDR3 region has 17 residues. The V end lost 3 bases, the J end lost 2 bases, and 20 bases lay between the germline ends. For the CDR3, the DNA is TGCGCCAGCAGCTCCACATCCTCTTGGGGGGGCAACACTGAAGCTTTCTTT. It yields the protein CASSSTSSWGGNTEAFF. Full variable domain (outside the CDR3, taken from reference TRBV5-1 and TRBJ1-1): KAGVTQTPRYLIKTRGQQVTLSCSPISGHRSVSWYQQTPGQGLQFLFEYFSETQRNKGNFPGRFSGRQFSNSRSEMNVSTLELGDSALYLCASSSTSSWGGNTEAFFGQGTRLTVV.

The chain links TRBV7-9 to TRBJ2-7; D might be TRBD2 (5 bases). V gave up 5 bases and J gave up 2 bases, with 10 bases separating them. The CDR3 length is 13 residues. Germline values: CDR1 SEHNR, CDR2 FQNEAQ (reference sequence). The DNA for the CDR3 is TGTGCCAGCAGCCAAGGACTCCCCTACGAGCAGTACTTC. The encoded protein is CASSQGLPYEQYF.

The chain links TRBV30 to TRBJ1-2, with D unclear. Germline V gene sequence: CDR1 GTSNPN, CDR2 SVGIG (reference sequence). V gave up 2 bases and J gave up 0 bases, with 4 bases separating them. The CDR3 covers 12 residues. The CDR3: CAWSPTNYGYTF. As DNA, the CDR3 is TGTGCCTGGAGTCCAACTAACTATGGCTACACCTTC. Using reference TRBV30 and TRBJ1-2 for the parts outside the CDR3, the full variable domain is SQTIHQWPATLVQPVGSPLSLECTVEGTSNPNLYWYRQAAGRGLQLLFYSVGIGQISSEVPQNLSASRPQDRQFILSSKKLLLSDSGFYLCAWSPTNYGYTFGSGTRLTVV.

The V and J genes are TRBV18 and TRBJ2-3; 14 positions match TRBD2. Germline V gives CDR1 KGHSH, CDR2 LQKENI. V shed 6 bases, J shed 1 base, and the junction held 6 bases outside the gene matches. The CDR3 consists of 17 residues. The CDR3 loop reads CASSLETSGRGTDTQYF. As DNA, the CDR3 is TGTGCCAGCTCTCTAGAGACTAGCGGGAGGGGCACAGATACGCAGTATTTT.

The rearrangement joins TRBV10-2 to TRBJ2-7; D is uncertain. The CDR3 covers 11 residues. Germline-derived CDR1 and CDR2 are WSHSY and SAAADI. Deletions cut 2 bases from V and 3 bases from J, with 2 bases between. This chain's CDR3 is CASSEIYEQYF. The DNA for the CDR3 is TGCGCCAGCAGTGAGATCTACGAGCAGTACTTC.

This clone was observed once. This chain uses TRBV28 with TRBJ2-7; D is uncertain. The J call may be wrong; the DNA end is better matched by TRBJ2-5. The CDR3 has 11 amino acids. Germline V gives CDR1 MDHEN, CDR2 SYDVKM. The CDR3: CASSSQRTQYF. In DNA, the CDR3 is TGTGCCAGCAGTTCGCAGAGGACCCAGTACTTC.